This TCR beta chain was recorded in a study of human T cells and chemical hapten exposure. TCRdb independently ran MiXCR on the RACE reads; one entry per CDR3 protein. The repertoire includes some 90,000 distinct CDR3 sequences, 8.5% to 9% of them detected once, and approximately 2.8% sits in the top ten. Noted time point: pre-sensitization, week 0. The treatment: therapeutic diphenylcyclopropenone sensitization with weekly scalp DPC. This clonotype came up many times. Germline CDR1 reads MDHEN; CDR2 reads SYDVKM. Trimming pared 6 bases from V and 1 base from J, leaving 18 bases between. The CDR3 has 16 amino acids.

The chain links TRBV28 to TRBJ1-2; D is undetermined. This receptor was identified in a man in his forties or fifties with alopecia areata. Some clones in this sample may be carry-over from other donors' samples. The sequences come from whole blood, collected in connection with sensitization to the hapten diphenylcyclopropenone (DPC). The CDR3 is CASSPLRLRYNYGYTF. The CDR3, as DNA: TGTGCCAGCAGCCCCCTCCGGCTTAGATATAACTATGGCTACACCTTC.